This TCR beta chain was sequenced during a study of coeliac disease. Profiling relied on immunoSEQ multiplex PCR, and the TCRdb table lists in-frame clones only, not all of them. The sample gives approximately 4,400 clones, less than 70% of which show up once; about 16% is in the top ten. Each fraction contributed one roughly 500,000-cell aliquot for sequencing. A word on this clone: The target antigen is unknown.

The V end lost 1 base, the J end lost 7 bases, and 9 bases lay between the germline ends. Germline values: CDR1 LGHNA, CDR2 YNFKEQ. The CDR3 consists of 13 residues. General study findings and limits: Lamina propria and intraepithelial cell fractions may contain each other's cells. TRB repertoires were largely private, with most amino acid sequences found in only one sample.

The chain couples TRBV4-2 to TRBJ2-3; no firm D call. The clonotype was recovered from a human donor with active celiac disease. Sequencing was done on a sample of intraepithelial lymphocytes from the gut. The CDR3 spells CASSQVPWHTQYF. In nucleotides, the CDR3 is TGTGCCAGCAGCCAAGTCCCCTGGCATACGCAGTATTTT.